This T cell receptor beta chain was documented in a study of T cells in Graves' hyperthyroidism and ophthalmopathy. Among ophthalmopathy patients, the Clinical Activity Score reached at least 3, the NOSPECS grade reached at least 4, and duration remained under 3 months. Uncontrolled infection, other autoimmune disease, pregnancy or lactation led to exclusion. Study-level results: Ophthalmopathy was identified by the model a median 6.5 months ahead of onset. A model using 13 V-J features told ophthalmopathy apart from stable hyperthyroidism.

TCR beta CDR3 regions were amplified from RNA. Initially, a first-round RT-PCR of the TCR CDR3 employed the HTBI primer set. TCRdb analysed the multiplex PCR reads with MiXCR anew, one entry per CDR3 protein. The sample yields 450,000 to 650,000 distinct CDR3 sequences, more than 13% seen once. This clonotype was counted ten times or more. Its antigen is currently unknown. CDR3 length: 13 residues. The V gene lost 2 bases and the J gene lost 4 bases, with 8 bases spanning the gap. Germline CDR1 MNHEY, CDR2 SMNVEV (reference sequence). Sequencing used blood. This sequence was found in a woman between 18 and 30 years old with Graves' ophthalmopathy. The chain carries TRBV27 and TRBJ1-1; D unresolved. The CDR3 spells CASSLDGPTEAFF. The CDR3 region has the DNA TGTGCCAGCAGTTTAGACGGACCCACTGAAGCTTTCTTT.